The 21 T cell receptor beta chains below all came from one sample that was sequenced in a study of graft-versus-host responses after intestinal transplantation (dated by TCRdb to the early 2020s). The time point label, as the study defines it: cells obtained before transplantation from donor or recipient. Library prep was done by the immunoSEQ multiplex PCR assay. Not all clones reach the TCRdb copy of this immuneACCESS table, which keeps in-frame sequences only. Checked studies attribute under half of the gap to unresolved V genes and leave the rest unexplained. A total of 90,000 to 150,000 clones appear in this sample, about 95% of them only once. The ten largest clones capture over 2.5% of the sample. Their specific antigens are unknown. Sequenced material: unstimulated CD8+ T cells sorted from spleen or lymph node cells, taken before intestinal transplant. These receptors were obtained from a human donor who received an intestinal transplant.

This clone is a singleton in its sample. The chain employs TRBV5-5 and TRBJ2-6; the D gene could be TRBD1 or TRBD2 (5 bases each). Trimming took 0 bases from V and 4 from J, leaving 14 bases between them. CDR3 size: 17 residues. Germline CDR1 SGHKS, CDR2 YYEKEE (reference sequence). This chain's CDR3 is CASSLVFRGSGANVLTF. In nucleotides, the CDR3 is TGTGCCAGCAGCTTGGTGTTTCGGGGCAGCGGGGCCAACGTCCTGACTTTC.

The chain links TRBV28 to TRBJ2-5; D is tentatively TRBD1 or TRBD2 (5 bases each). CDR1 and CDR2 from the germline V gene are MDHEN and SYDVKM. This CDR3 region has 17 residues. V was cut by 2 bases and J by 2 bases, with 18 bases left in between. The CDR3 region is CASSLQRLRDGQETQYF. The CDR3 DNA sequence: TGTGCCAGCAGTTTACAACGTCTCCGGGACGGACAAGAGACCCAGTACTTC.

The V call is TRBV28, the J call TRBJ2-7; a possible D gene is TRBD1 (6 bases). This CDR3 region has 15 residues. The V gene lost 4 bases and the J gene lost 7 bases, with 20 bases spanning the gap. CDR1 is MDHEN and CDR2 is SYDVKM in the germline V gene. The CDR3 DNA is TGTGCCAGCAGTTCGTTTGGAGACGGGACACTTGAGCAGTACTTC. It encodes CASSSFGDGTLEQYF.

This rearrangement joins TRBV4-1 to TRBJ2-7; the match to TRBD2 covers 8 bases. The V and J ends lost 4 bases and 0 bases, in that order; junction bases with no gene match: 2. Germline V lookup: CDR1 MGHRA, CDR2 YSYEKL. The CDR3 runs 14 residues. The CDR3 region is CASSPAGGSYEQYF. Here the CDR3 DNA reads TGCGCCAGCAGCCCGGCGGGGGGCTCCTACGAGCAGTACTTC.

The genes are TRBV19 and TRBJ2-1, with TRBD2 identical over 8 bases. V dropped 2 bases and J dropped 5; count of bases not matched to a gene: 5. In germline, CDR1 is LNHDA, CDR2 SQIVND (reference sequence). The CDR3 runs to 15 residues. CDR3 region: CASSITGGEDNEQFF. CDR3 coding DNA: TGTGCCAGTAGTATAACCGGGGGGGAAGACAATGAGCAGTTCTTC.

The V call is TRBV6-1, the J call TRBJ1-2; possible D gene TRBD1, 6 bases. CDR1 and CDR2 from the germline V gene are MNHNS and SASEGT. The ends were cut back, 5 bases at V and 2 bases at J, with 9 bases in the middle. The CDR3 is 13 amino acids. The CDR3 DNA reads TGTGCCAGCAGTTGGACAGAGAACTATGGCTACACCTTC. Encoded protein: CASSWTENYGYTF.

As DNA, the CDR3 is TGTGCCTGGAGCCAACTGGGCAGGGGATACGAGCAGTACTTC. Translated: CAWSQLGRGYEQYF. This chain uses TRBV30 with TRBJ2-7; D may be TRBD1 (6 bases). The ends were cut back, 3 bases at V and 4 bases at J, with 16 bases in the middle. Germline CDR1 is GTSNPN and CDR2 is SVGIG (reference sequence). This CDR3 spans 14 amino acids.

V and J are TRBV6-6 and TRBJ1-5; D ambiguous. The CDR3 has 14 amino acids. Germline CDR1 MNHNY, CDR2 SVGAGI (reference sequence). The V end lost 3 bases, the J end lost 1 base, and 7 bases lay between the germline ends. The CDR3 coding sequence is TGTGCCAGCAGTTATACCCTAAGCAATCAGCCCCAGCATTTT. As protein: CASSYTLSNQPQHF.

The gene calls are TRBV28 and TRBJ2-3; D is perhaps TRBD1 (6 bases). From germline, CDR1 is MDHEN and CDR2 SYDVKM. The CDR3 spans 13 residues. Trimming cost V 5 bases and J 4 bases, with 10 bases left between them. The CDR3 DNA reads TGTGCCAGCAGTAGGACAGTGGCAGATACGCAGTATTTT. Translating gives CASSRTVADTQYF.

V and J are TRBV6-5 and TRBJ1-2; D is unresolved. V dropped 5 bases and J dropped 4 bases, with 14 bases sitting between them. The CDR3 is 14 amino acids. Germline assignment: CDR1 MNHEY and CDR2 SVGAGI. CDR3 residues: CASSEGAHLYGYTF. The CDR3 DNA follows: TGTGCCAGCAGTGAAGGAGCACACCTCTATGGCTACACCTTC.

This clone was counted once. The chain links TRBV28 to TRBJ2-4; no clear D. The germline gives CDR1 MDHEN, CDR2 SYDVKM. Trimming took off 2 bases at V and 0 bases at J, with 11 bases between the two ends. This CDR3 has 16 amino acids. The CDR3 sequence: CASSLGQLLAKNIQYF. The DNA of the CDR3 is TGTGCCAGCAGTTTAGGGCAGTTACTAGCCAAAAACATTCAGTACTTC.

This chain uses TRBV11-2 with TRBJ1-2; TRBD1 matches 8 bases. Trimming took 1 base from V and 8 from J; bases not matched to a gene: 6. Germline V gives CDR1 SGHAT, CDR2 FQNNGV. This CDR3 has 14 residues. DNA for the CDR3: TGTGCCAGCAGCTTAGGACAGGGGACGGGAGGCTACACCTTC. This gives the protein CASSLGQGTGGYTF.

The chain links TRBV15 to TRBJ2-7; 7 nucleotides agree with TRBD2. V lost 6 bases and J lost 0; bases outside the gene matches: 2. Germline CDR1 and CDR2: LNHNV and YYDKDF (reference sequence). The CDR3 runs to 13 residues. DNA of the CDR3: TGTGCCACCAGGGGGGGGGACTCCTACGAGCAGTACTTC. It encodes CATRGGDSYEQYF.

In DNA form, the CDR3 reads TGCGCCAGCAGTCCGGGGGGGGGCACTGAAGCTTTCTTT. Translated, it gives CASSPGGGTEAFF. The chain couples TRBV4-1 to TRBJ1-1, with a weak D call TRBD1 (5 bases). The V end lost 6 bases, the J end lost 4 bases, and 12 bases lay between the germline ends. Germline loops: CDR1 MGHRA, CDR2 YSYEKL. The CDR3 is 13 residues long.

The chain joins TRBV10-3 to TRBJ1-5; D gene unclear. V lost 2 bases and J lost 0, with 8 bases in between. Germline loops: CDR1 ENHRY, CDR2 SYGVKD. This CDR3 is built from 15 residues. CDR3 DNA: TGTGCCATCAGTGAGGAGGAGGGTAGCAATCAGCCCCAGCATTTT. Its protein product is CAISEEEGSNQPQHF.

The J gene is TRBJ2-1, the V gene TRBV9; TRBD2 aligns across 9 bases. V lost 3 bases and J lost 14; bases outside the gene matches: 12. CDR1 and CDR2 (germline): SGDLS, YYNGEE. This CDR3 is built from 14 residues. CDR3 bases: TGTGCCAGCAGCGGTAGCGGGAGAGACCCGAGGGAGTTCTTC. It yields the protein CASSGSGRDPREFF.

The DNA for the CDR3 is TGTGCCAGCAGCTCTTACACCGGCGGGCCCCTCACTAATGAAAAACTGTTTTTT. As protein: CASSSYTGGPLTNEKLFF. The rearrangement uses TRBV7-9 and TRBJ1-4; D call uncertain. CDR1 SEHNR and CDR2 FQNEAQ come from the germline V gene (reference sequence). This CDR3 has 18 amino acids. V shed 4 bases and J shed 2 bases, with 20 bases lying between them.

The CDR3 reads CASSFPGQEAFF. The CDR3 nucleotides are TGTGCCAGCAGTTTCCCGGGACAGGAAGCTTTCTTT. This chain connects TRBV28 to TRBJ1-1, with TRBD1 matching 7 bases. The junction had 3 bases not matched to a gene; V was cut back by 3 bases and J by 8 bases. CDR3 length: 12 amino acids. Germline CDR1 MDHEN, CDR2 SYDVKM.

This clone was detected once. The chain combines TRBV28 with TRBJ1-2; D possibly corresponds to TRBD1 (5 bases). Deletions cut 10 bases from V and 8 bases from J, with 14 bases between. CDR1 is MDHEN, CDR2 SYDVKM, per germline. This CDR3 spans 11 amino acids. CDR3 protein: CATRGSGGYTF. Here the CDR3 DNA reads TGTGCCACACGGGGGTCCGGCGGCTACACCTTC.

The gene calls are TRBV7-3 and TRBJ2-1; 7 bases are shared with TRBD2. V lost 1 base, J lost 5 bases, and 8 bases stayed unmatched. Germline CDR1 reads SGHTA; CDR2 reads FQGTGA. The CDR3 is 16 amino acids. The CDR3 here is CASSLRIAGGHNEQFF. Written as DNA, the CDR3 is TGTGCCAGCAGCTTAAGGATAGCGGGCGGGCACAATGAGCAGTTCTTC.

The chain couples TRBV6-1 to TRBJ2-7; 8 bases are a match to TRBD1. In germline, CDR1 is MNHNS, CDR2 SASEGT. V gave up 4 bases and J gave up 2 bases; unmatched junction bases: 4. The CDR3 totals 14 residues. CDR3 DNA: TGTGCCAGCAGTGCCGACAGGGGACCCTACGAGCAGTACTTC. It encodes CASSADRGPYEQYF.